The sample holds one count of the clone carrying this T cell receptor (beta chain). This sample stems from a study of blood T cell repertoires in COVID-19. Overall study: Recovery among Cohort 3 donors was established by two negative PCRs, clearance, or symptom resolution.

V was pared by 8 bases and J by 6 bases, with 7 bases between. Germline assignment: CDR1 SNHLY and CDR2 FYNNEI. This CDR3 contains 10 residues. As processed by the authors: Using reference gene primer amplification, nucleated cell counts were estimated. Produced via immunoSEQ multiplex PCR; TCRdb's table is partial and in-frame only. V and J calls plus clone size are reproduced from that table; the DNA served to infer D and trimming. The data hold over 200,000 clones, with approximately 87% observed a single time. This clonotype originated in a woman aged 50 to 60 in a cohort exposed to, infected with or recovered from COVID-19 (not recorded which). This chain joins TRBV2 and TRBJ1-2, with a possible D match to TRBD1 (5 bases). The source material was PBMCs or T cells enriched from blood (not recorded which). The CDR3 nucleotides are TGTGCCAGCTGGGGCAATGGCTACACCTTC. It codes for CASWGNGYTF.